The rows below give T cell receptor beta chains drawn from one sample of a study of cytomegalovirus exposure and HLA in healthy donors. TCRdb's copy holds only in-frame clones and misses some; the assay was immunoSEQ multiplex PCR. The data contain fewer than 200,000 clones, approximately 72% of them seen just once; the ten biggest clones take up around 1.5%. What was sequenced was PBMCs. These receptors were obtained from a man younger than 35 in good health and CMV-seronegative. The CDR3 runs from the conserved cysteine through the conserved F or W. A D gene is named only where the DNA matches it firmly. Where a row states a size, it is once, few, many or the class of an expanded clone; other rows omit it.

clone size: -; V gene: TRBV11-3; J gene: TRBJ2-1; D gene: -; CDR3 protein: CASRSGASGEQFF; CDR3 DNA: TGTGCCAGCAGGTCTGGAGCCTCCGGCGAGCAGTTCTTC
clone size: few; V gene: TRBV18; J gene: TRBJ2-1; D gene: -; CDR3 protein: CASSPTEQGFEQFF; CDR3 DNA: TGTGCCAGCTCACCCACTGAACAGGGCTTTGAGCAGTTCTTC
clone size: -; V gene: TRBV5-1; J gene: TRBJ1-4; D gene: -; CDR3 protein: CASSLNIRGSTNEKLFF; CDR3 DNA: TGCGCCAGCAGCTTGAATATTAGGGGATCAACTAATGAAAAACTGTTTTTT
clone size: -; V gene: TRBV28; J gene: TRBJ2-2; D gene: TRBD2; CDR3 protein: CATGGLAGGPNTGELFF; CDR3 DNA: TGTGCCACCGGGGGACTAGCGGGAGGTCCGAACACCGGGGAGCTGTTTTTT
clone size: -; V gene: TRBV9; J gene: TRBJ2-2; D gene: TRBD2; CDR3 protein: CASSVTLAANTGELFF; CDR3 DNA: TGTGCCAGCAGCGTCACCCTAGCGGCGAACACCGGGGAGCTGTTTTTT
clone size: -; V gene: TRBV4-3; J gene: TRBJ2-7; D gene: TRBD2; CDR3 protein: CASSQDPSSGSPNEQYF; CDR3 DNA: TGCGCCAGCAGCCAAGATCCCTCTAGCGGGAGCCCCAACGAGCAGTACTTC
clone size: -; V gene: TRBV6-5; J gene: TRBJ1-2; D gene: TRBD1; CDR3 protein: CASSYSKQGLGGYTF; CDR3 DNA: TGTGCCAGCAGTTACTCGAAACAGGGGCTCGGGGGCTACACCTTC
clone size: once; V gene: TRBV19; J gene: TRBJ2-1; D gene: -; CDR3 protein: CASSQHREQFF; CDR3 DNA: TGTGCCAGTAGTCAACACAGAGAGCAGTTCTTC
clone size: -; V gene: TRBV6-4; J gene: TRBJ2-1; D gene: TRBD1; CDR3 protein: CASSAHGQGANEQFF; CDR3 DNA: TGTGCCAGCAGTGCCCACGGACAGGGGGCCAATGAGCAGTTCTTC
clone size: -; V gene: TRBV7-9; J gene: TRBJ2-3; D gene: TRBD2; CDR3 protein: CASSLGLAGADTQYF; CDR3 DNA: TGTGCCAGCAGCTTGGGACTAGCGGGAGCAGATACGCAGTATTTT
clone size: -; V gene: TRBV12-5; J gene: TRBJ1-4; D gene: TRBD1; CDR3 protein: CASGLGQGAEKLFF; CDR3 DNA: TGTGCTAGTGGTTTGGGACAGGGGGCTGAAAAACTGTTTTTT
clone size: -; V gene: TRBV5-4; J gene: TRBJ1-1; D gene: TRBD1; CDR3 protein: CASSKDRGLLAEAFF; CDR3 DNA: TGTGCCAGCAGCAAAGACAGGGGGCTGTTGGCTGAAGCTTTCTTT
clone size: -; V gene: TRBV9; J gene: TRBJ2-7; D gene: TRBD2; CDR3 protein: CASSARGASGTLEQYF; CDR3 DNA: TGTGCCAGCAGCGCCAGGGGGGCTAGCGGGACCTTAGAGCAGTACTTC
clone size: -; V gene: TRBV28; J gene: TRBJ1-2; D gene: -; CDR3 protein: CASSLPPGSYGYTF; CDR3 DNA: TGTGCCAGCAGTTTGCCTCCGGGATCCTATGGCTACACCTTC
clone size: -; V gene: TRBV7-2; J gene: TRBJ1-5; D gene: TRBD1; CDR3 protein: CASSLFQAGGAGQPQHF; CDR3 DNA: TGTGCCAGCAGCTTATTTCAGGCAGGGGGCGCGGGTCAGCCCCAGCATTTT
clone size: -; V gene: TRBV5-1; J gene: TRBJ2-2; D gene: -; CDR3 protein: CASSSSGEAGELFF; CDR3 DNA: TGCGCCAGCAGCTCGTCGGGAGAGGCCGGGGAGCTGTTTTTT
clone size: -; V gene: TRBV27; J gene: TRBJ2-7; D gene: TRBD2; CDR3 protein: CASSLGGGRSSYEQYF; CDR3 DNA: TGTGCCAGCAGCCTGGGGGGCGGGAGGAGCTCCTACGAGCAGTACTTC
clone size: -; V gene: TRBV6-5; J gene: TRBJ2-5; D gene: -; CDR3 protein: CASSYPSGTQYF; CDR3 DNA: TGTGCCAGCAGTTACCCATCAGGGACCCAGTACTTC
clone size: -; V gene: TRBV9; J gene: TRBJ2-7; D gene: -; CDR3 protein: CASSVVGGSSDEQYF; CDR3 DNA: TGTGCCAGCAGCGTGGTAGGTGGATCTAGCGACGAGCAGTACTTC
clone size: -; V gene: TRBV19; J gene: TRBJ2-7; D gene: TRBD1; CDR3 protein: CASSHGTGAYEQYF; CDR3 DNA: TGTGCCAGTAGTCACGGGACAGGGGCCTACGAGCAGTACTTC
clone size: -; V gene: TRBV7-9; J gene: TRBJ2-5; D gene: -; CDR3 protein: CASSWGVGETQYF; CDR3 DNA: TGTGCCAGCAGCTGGGGGGTGGGCGAGACCCAGTACTTC
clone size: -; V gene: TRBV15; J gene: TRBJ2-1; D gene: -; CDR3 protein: CATSRDRKREQFF; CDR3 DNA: TGTGCCACCAGCAGAGATCGTAAGCGTGAGCAGTTCTTC
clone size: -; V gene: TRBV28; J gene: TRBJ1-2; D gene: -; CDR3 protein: CASSLSFGGMGYTF; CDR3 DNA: TGTGCCAGCAGTTTATCCTTTGGCGGTATGGGCTACACCTTC
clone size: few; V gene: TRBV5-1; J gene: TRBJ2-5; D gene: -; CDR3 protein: CASSRPGQETQYF; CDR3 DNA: TGCGCCAGCAGCAGGCCAGGTCAAGAGACCCAGTACTTC
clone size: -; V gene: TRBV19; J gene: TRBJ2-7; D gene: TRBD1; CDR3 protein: CAARGTGIKEQYF; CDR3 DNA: TGTGCCGCCCGGGGGACAGGGATAAAGGAGCAGTACTTC
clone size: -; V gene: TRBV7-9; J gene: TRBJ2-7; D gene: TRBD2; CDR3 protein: CASSYQAGGRDEQYF; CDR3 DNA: TGTGCCAGCAGCTATCAAGCGGGAGGGAGGGACGAGCAGTACTTC
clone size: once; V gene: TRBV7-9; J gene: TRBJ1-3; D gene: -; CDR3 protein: CSSSFGGNTIYF; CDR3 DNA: TGTTCCAGCAGCTTCGGTGGAAACACCATATATTTT
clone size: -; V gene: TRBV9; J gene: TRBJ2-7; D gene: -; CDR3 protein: CASSRLGSYEQYF; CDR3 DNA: TGTGCCAGCAGCCGACTAGGAAGCTACGAGCAGTACTTC
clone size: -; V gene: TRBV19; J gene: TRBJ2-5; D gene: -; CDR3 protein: CASSHYPGDEETQYF; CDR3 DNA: TGTGCCAGTAGTCACTATCCGGGGGACGAAGAGACCCAGTACTTC
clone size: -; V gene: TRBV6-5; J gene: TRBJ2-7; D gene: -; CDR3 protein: CASRGRGITYEQYF; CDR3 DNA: TGTGCCAGCCGAGGGCGTGGGATCACCTACGAGCAGTACTTC
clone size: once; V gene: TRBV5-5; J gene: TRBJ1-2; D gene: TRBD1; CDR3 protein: CASSLVGTAWWGDGYTF; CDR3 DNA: TGTGCCAGCAGCTTGGTAGGGACAGCTTGGTGGGGGGATGGCTACACCTTC
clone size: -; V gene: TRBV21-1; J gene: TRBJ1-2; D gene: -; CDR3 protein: CASSKGQGDRDSPGGYTF; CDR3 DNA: TGTGCCAGCAGCAAGGGACAGGGGGACAGGGACTCCCCAGGTGGCTACACCTTC